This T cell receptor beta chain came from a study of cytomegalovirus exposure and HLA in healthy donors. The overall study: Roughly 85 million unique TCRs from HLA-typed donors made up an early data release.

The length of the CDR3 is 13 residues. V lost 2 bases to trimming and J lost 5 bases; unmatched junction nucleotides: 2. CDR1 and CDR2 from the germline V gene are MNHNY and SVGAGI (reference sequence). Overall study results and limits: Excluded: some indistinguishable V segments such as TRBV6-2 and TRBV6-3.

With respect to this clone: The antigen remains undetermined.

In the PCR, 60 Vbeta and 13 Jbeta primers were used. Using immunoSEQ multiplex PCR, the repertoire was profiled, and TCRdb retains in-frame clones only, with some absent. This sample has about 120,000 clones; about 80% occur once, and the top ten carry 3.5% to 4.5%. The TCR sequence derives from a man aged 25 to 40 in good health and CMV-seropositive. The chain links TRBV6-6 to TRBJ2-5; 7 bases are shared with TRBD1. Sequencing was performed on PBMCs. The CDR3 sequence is CASSYKGAETQYF. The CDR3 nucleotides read TGTGCCAGCAGTTACAAGGGGGCCGAGACCCAGTACTTC.